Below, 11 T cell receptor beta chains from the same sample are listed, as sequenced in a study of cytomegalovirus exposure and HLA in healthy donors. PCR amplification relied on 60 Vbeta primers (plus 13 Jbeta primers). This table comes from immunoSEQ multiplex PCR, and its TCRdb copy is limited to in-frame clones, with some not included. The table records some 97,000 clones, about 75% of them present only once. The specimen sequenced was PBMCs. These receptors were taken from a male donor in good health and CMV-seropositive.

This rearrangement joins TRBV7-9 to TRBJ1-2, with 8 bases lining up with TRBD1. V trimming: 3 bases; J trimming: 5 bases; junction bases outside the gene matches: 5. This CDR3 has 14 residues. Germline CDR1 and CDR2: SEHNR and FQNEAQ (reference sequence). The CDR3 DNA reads TGTGCCAGCAGCTTTCAGGGGGCGGTTTATGGCTACACCTTC. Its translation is CASSFQGAVYGYTF.

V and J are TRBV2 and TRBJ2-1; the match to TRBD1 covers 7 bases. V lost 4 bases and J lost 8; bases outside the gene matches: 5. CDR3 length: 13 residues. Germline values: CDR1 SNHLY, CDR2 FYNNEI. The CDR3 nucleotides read TGTGCCAGCAGTGTAGTACAGGGGCATGAGCAGTTCTTC. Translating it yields CASSVVQGHEQFF.

The CDR3 bases are TGTGCCAGCAGTGCAGCGGCAGGCCAGAACACCGGGGAGCTGTTTTTT. This gives the protein CASSAAAGQNTGELFF. The chain links TRBV2 to TRBJ2-2; weak D call: TRBD2 (5 bases). The CDR3 spans 16 residues. Trimming removed 4 bases from V and 1 base from J, with 13 bases in between. Germline values: CDR1 SNHLY, CDR2 FYNNEI.

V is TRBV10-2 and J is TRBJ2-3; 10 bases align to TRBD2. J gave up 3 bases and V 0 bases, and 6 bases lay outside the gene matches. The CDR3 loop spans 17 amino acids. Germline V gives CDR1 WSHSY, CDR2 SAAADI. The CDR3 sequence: CASSESYWTSGTDTQYF. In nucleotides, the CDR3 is TGCGCCAGCAGTGAGTCCTACTGGACTAGCGGAACAGATACGCAGTATTTT.

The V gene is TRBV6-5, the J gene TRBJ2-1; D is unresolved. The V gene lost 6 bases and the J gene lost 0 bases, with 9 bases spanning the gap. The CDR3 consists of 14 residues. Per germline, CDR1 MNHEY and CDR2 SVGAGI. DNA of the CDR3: TGTGCCAGCAGATCGCTCAGCTCCTACAATGAGCAGTTCTTC. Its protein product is CASRSLSSYNEQFF.

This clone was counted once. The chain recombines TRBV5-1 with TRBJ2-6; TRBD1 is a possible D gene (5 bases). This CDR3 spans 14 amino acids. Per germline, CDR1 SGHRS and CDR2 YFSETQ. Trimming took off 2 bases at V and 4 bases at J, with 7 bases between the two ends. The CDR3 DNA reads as TGCGCCAGCAGCTTACGGACAGGGGCCAACGTCCTGACTTTC. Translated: CASSLRTGANVLTF.

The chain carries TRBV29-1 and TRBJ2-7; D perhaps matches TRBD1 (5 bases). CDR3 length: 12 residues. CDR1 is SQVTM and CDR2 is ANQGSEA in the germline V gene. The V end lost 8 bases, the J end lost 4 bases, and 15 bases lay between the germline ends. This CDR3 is CSNNRRKYEQYF. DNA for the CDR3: TGCAGCAACAACAGGCGAAAGTACGAGCAGTACTTC.

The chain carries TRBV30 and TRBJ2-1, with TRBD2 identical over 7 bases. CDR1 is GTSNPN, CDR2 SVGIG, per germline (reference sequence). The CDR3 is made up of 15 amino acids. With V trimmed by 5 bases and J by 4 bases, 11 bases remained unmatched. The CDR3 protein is CAWLGRDYRYNEQFF. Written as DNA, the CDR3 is TGTGCCTGGCTGGGCCGGGACTACAGGTACAATGAGCAGTTCTTC.

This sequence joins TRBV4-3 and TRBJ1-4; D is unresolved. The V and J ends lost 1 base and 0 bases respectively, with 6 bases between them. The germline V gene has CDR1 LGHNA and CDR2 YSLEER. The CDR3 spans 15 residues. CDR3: CASSQALTTNEKLFF. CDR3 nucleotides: TGCGCCAGCAGCCAAGCACTCACAACTAATGAAAAACTGTTTTTT.

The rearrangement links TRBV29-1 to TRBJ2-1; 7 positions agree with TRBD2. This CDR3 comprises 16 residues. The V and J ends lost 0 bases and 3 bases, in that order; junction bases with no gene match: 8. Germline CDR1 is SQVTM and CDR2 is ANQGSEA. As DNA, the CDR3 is TGCAGCGTTGAAGACCCTCTGGCGGGGGTCTACAATGAGCAGTTCTTC. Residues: CSVEDPLAGVYNEQFF.

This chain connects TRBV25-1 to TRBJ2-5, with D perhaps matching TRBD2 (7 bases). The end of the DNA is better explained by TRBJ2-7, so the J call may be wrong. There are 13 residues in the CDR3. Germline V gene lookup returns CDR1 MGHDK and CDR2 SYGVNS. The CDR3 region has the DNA TGTGCCAGCAGAGGGGGGGGAAACTACGAGCAGTACTTC. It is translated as CASRGGGNYEQYF.